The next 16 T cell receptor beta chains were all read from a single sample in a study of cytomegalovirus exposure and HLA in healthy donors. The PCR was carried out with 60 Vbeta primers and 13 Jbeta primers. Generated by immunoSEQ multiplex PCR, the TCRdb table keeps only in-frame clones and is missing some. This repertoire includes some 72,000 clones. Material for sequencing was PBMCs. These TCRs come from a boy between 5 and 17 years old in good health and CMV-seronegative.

The CDR3, as DNA: TGCGCCAGCAGCCAGAGGACTAGCGGTTTCATTGAGACCCAGTACTTC. Its protein is CASSQRTSGFIETQYF. The V gene is TRBV4-1, the J gene TRBJ2-5, with 10 positions matching TRBD2. Germline-derived CDR1 and CDR2 are MGHRA and YSYEKL. This CDR3 is 16 amino acids long. V shed 3 bases, J shed 5 bases, and the junction held 9 bases outside the gene matches.

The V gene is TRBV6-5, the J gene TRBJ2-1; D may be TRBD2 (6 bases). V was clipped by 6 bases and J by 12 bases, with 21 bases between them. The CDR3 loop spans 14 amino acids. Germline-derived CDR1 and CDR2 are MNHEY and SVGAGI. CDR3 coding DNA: TGTGCCAGCAGAGGAGGGGCGACCGCAATGAGGCAGTTCTTC. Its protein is CASRGGATAMRQFF.

This chain's CDR3 is CASSQVLTQTQYF. The CDR3 bases are TGCGCCAGCAGCCAAGTCTTGACTCAGACCCAGTACTTC. The chain employs TRBV4-1 and TRBJ2-5; no clear D. Looked up from germline, CDR1 is MGHRA and CDR2 is YSYEKL. This CDR3 spans 13 amino acids. Trimming took 1 base from V and 6 from J, leaving 9 bases between them.

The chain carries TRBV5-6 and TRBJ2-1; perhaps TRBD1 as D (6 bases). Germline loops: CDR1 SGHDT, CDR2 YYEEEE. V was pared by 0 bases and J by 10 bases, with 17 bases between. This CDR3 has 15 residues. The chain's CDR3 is CASSLGGLLLQEQFF. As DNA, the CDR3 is TGTGCCAGCAGCTTGGGGGGGCTCCTACTACAAGAGCAGTTCTTC.

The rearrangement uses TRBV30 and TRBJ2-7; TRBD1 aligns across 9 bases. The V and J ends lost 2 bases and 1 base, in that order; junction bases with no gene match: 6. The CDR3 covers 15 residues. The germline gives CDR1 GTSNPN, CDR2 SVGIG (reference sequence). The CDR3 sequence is CAWSFGTGLSYEQYF. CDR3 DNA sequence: TGTGCCTGGAGTTTCGGGACAGGGCTTTCCTACGAGCAGTACTTC.

In DNA form, the CDR3 reads TGTGCCAGCTTCCGGACAGGGACACGGGATCAGCCCCAGCATTTT. Translating gives CASFRTGTRDQPQHF. The chain is built from TRBV6-6 and TRBJ1-5; 8 positions match TRBD1. V lost 8 bases and J lost 5; bases outside the gene matches: 11. This CDR3 contains 15 residues. Germline V lookup: CDR1 MNHNY, CDR2 SVGAGI (reference sequence).

The CDR3 DNA is TGTGCCAGCAGCTTACGGGGGGCGCAGGACACTGAAGCTTTCTTT. This codes for CASSLRGAQDTEAFF. The chain recombines TRBV11-1 with TRBJ1-1, with D tentatively TRBD1 (6 bases). CDR3 length: 15 amino acids. V was pared by 2 bases and J by 3 bases, with 13 bases between. Germline V gene sequence: CDR1 SGHAT, CDR2 FQDESV (reference sequence).

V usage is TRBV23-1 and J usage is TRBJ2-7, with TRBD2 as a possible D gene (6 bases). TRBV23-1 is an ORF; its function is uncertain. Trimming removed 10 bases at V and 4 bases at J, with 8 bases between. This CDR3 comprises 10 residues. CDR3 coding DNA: TGCGCCAAGGGAGGATACGAGCAGTACTTC. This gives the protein CAKGGYEQYF.

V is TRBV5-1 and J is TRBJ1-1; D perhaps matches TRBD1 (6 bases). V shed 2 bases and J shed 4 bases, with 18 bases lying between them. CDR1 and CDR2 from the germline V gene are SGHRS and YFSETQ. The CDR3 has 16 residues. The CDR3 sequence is CASSLGAGVGSTEAFF. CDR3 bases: TGCGCCAGCAGCTTAGGTGCAGGGGTGGGGAGCACTGAAGCTTTCTTT.

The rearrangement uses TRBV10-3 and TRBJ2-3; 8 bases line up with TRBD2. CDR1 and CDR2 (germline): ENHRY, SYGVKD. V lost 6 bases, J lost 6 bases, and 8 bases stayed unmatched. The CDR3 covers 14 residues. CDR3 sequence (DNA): TGTGCCATCAGCACACATAGCGGGGACGATACGCAGTATTTT. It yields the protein CAISTHSGDDTQYF.

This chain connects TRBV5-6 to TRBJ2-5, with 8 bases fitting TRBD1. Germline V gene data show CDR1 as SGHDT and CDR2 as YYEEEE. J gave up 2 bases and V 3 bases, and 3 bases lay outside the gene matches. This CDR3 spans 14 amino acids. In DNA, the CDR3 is TGTGCCAGCAGCTCAGGACAGGGACAAGAGACCCAGTACTTC. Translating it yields CASSSGQGQETQYF.

The CDR3 coding sequence is TGCGCCAGCAGCCTTTCCGGGACAGGGATAGGGAACACTGAAGCTTTCTTT. Amino acids: CASSLSGTGIGNTEAFF. V is TRBV5-1 and J is TRBJ1-1, with 9 bases that match TRBD1. With V trimmed by 4 bases and J by 1 base, 11 bases remained unmatched. CDR1 and CDR2 from the germline V gene are SGHRS and YFSETQ. This CDR3 spans 17 amino acids.

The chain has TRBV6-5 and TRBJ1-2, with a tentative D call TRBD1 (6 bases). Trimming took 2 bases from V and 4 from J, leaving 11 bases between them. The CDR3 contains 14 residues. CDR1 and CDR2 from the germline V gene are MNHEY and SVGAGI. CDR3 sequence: CASSYRGGVYGYTF. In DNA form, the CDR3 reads TGTGCCAGCAGTTACAGGGGGGGGGTCTATGGCTACACCTTC.

CDR3 residues: CASSAGTGGIYEQYF. As DNA, the CDR3 is TGTGCCAGTAGCGCCGGGACAGGGGGTATCTACGAGCAGTACTTC. V is TRBV19 and J is TRBJ2-7; 11 bases are a match to TRBD1. J gave up 3 bases and V 6 bases, and 7 bases lay outside the gene matches. Germline values: CDR1 LNHDA, CDR2 SQIVND (reference sequence). CDR3 length equals 15 residues.

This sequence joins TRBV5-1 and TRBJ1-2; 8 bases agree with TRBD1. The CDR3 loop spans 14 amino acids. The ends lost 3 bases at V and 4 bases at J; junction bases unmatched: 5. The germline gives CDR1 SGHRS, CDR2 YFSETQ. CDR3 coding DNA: TGCGCCAGCAGCTCCGGGACAGGCACCTATGGCTACACCTTC. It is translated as CASSSGTGTYGYTF.

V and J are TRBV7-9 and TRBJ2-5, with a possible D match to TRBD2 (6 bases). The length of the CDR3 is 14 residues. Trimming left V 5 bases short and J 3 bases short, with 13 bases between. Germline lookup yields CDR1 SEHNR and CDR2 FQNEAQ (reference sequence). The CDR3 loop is CASSPNRGKETQYF. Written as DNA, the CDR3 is TGTGCCAGCAGCCCAAACCGGGGGAAAGAGACCCAGTACTTC. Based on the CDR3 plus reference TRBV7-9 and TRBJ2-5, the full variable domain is DTGVSQNPRHKITKRGQNVTFRCDPISEHNRLYWYRQTLGQGPEFLTYFQNEAQLEKSRLLSDRFSAERPKGSFSTLEIQRTEQGDSAMYLCASSPNRGKETQYFGPGTRLLVL.